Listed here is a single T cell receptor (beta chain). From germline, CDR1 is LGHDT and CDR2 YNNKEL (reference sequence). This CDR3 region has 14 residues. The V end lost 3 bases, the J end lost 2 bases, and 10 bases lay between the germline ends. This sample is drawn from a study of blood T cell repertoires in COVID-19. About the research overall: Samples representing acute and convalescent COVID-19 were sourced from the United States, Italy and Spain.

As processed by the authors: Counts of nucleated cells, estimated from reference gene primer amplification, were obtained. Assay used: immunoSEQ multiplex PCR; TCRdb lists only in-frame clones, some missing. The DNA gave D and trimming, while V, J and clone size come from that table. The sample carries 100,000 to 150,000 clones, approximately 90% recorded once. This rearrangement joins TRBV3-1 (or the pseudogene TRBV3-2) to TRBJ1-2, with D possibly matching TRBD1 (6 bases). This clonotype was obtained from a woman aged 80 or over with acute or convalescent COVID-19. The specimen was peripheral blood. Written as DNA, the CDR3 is TGTGCCAGCAGCCAGTTAGGACAGAACTATGGCTACACCTTC. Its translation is CASSQLGQNYGYTF.